Below, 28 T cell receptor beta chains from the same sample are listed, as sequenced in a study of blood T cell repertoires in COVID-19. Method: immunoSEQ multiplex PCR; TCRdb's copy keeps in-frame clones and lacks some. Among approximately 200,000 clones listed, about four fifths were seen once. What was sequenced was PBMCs or T cells enriched from blood (not recorded which). The receptor set was obtained from a man in his forties who had recovered from COVID-19.

V and J are TRBV19 and TRBJ2-3, with TRBD1 identical over 8 bases. This CDR3 region has 14 residues. From germline, CDR1 is LNHDA and CDR2 SQIVND (reference sequence). V lost 6 bases and J lost 2; bases outside the gene matches: 4. The CDR3 sequence is CASREDRDTDTQYF. The CDR3 DNA follows: TGTGCCAGTAGGGAGGACAGGGACACAGATACGCAGTATTTT. Full variable domain (rest looked up from reference TRBV19 and TRBJ2-3): DGGITQSPKYLFRKEGQNVTLSCEQNLNHDAMYWYRQDPGQGLRLIYYSQIVNDFQKGDIAEGYSVSREKKESFPLTVTSAQKNPTAFYLCASREDRDTDTQYFGPGTRLTVL.

The rearrangement links TRBV7-9 to TRBJ2-3; TRBD2 might be the D (6 bases). CDR3 length equals 19 residues. The V end was cut by 3 bases, the J end by 1 base, with 23 bases between. The V gene's germline CDR1 is SEHNR and CDR2 FQNEAQ (reference sequence). The CDR3 sequence: CASSFGGLAGPGGTDTQYF. Written as DNA, the CDR3 is TGTGCCAGCAGCTTCGGGGGACTCGCGGGGCCGGGGGGCACAGATACGCAGTATTTT. The full variable domain, in which reference TRBV7-9 and TRBJ2-3 provide the parts outside the CDR3, is DTGVSQNPRHKITKRGQNVTFRCDPISEHNRLYWYRQTLGQGPEFLTYFQNEAQLEKSRLLSDRFSAERPKGSFSTLEIQRTEQGDSAMYLCASSFGGLAGPGGTDTQYFGPGTRLTVL.

The chain combines TRBV28 with TRBJ2-4; TRBD2 might be the D (5 bases). V lost 11 bases, J lost 3 bases, and 20 bases lay in between. CDR1 and CDR2 (germline): MDHEN, SYDVKM. There are 15 residues in the CDR3. The DNA for the CDR3 is TGTGCCGCGGGTTCCGGGCTGCTAGTCAAAAACATTCAGTACTTC. Translating gives CAAGSGLLVKNIQYF. Filled out from reference TRBV28 and TRBJ2-4, the complete variable domain reads DVKVTQSSRYLVKRTGEKVFLECVQDMDHENMFWYRQDPGLGLRLIYFSYDVKMKEKGDIPEGYSVSREKKERFSLILESASTNQTSMYLCAAGSGLLVKNIQYFGAGTRLSVL.

Only one count was recorded for this clone. V gene TRBV5-4 combines with J gene TRBJ1-2; D possibly corresponds to TRBD1 (6 bases). CDR3 length equals 15 residues. Trimming pared 2 bases from V and 1 base from J, leaving 12 bases between. Per the germline V gene, CDR1 is SGHNT and CDR2 is YYREEE (reference sequence). This chain's CDR3 is CASSFWDTRNYGYTF. CDR3 DNA: TGTGCCAGCAGCTTTTGGGACACTCGTAACTATGGCTACACCTTC.

This clone appeared a few times. The V gene is TRBV18, the J gene TRBJ2-7, with TRBD2 identical over 7 bases. J was trimmed by 6 bases and V by 3 bases; bases with no gene match: 5. The CDR3 sequence is 13 residues long. The germline CDR1 and CDR2 sequences are KGHSH and LQKENI. The CDR3 bases are TGTGCCAGCTCACCTGAACCGGGGGGCGAGCAGTACTTC. Encoded protein: CASSPEPGGEQYF. The complete variable domain, with remaining parts taken from reference TRBV18 and TRBJ2-7, reads NAGVMQNPRHLVRRRGQEARLRCSPMKGHSHVYWYRQLPEEGLKFMVYLQKENIIDESGMPKERFSAEFPKEGPSILRIQQVVRGDSAAYFCASSPEPGGEQYFGPGTRLTVT.

V is TRBV13 and J is TRBJ1-2; 8 bases match TRBD1. The CDR3 runs 15 residues. Germline loops: CDR1 PRHDT, CDR2 FYEKMQ (reference sequence). With V trimmed by 4 bases and J by 2 bases, 6 bases remained unmatched. CDR3 amino acids: CASSYQGARNYGYTF. CDR3 coding DNA: TGTGCCAGCAGCTACCAGGGGGCGCGGAACTATGGCTACACCTTC.

V is TRBV11-3 and J is TRBJ2-1, with a tentative D call TRBD1 (5 bases). This CDR3 comprises 16 residues. With 3 bases removed from V and 8 bases from J, the gap between germline ends came to 20 bases. The V gene's germline CDR1 is SGHNT and CDR2 YENEEA. CDR3 residues: CASSFDTTGYSDEQFF. As DNA, the CDR3 is TGTGCCAGCAGCTTCGATACAACAGGATATTCCGATGAGCAGTTCTTC.

The chain has TRBV9 and TRBJ1-3; 8 nucleotides agree with TRBD1. The CDR3 length is 16 residues. Trimming took 4 bases from V and 2 from J; bases not matched to a gene: 8. The germline V gene has CDR1 SGDLS and CDR2 YYNGEE. In nucleotides, the CDR3 is TGTGCCAGCAGCCCACCGGCGGACAGGGCTGGAAACACCATATATTTT. This translates into CASSPPADRAGNTIYF.

V and J are TRBV2 and TRBJ1-2, with D tentatively TRBD1 (5 bases). CDR1 and CDR2 from the germline V gene are SNHLY and FYNNEI. The CDR3 extends over 13 amino acids. Trimming stripped 7 bases from V and 2 bases from J, with 11 bases between. The CDR3 spells CASNSGVNYGYTF. The CDR3 DNA follows: TGTGCCAGCAATTCGGGGGTCAACTATGGCTACACCTTC.

The chain carries TRBV2 and TRBJ1-5; D ambiguous. V was shortened by 2 bases and J by 2 bases, with 7 bases between the two germline ends. The CDR3 loop spans 14 amino acids. Germline CDR1 SNHLY, CDR2 FYNNEI. This CDR3 is CASSEMVGNQPQHF. As DNA, the CDR3 is TGTGCCAGCAGTGAAATGGTAGGCAATCAGCCCCAGCATTTT.

The J gene is TRBJ2-1, the V gene TRBV4-2; 14 bases agree with TRBD2. Germline assignment: CDR1 LGHNA and CDR2 YNFKEQ. The CDR3 length is 15 residues. With V trimmed by 1 base and J by 8 bases, 1 base remained unmatched. The CDR3 sequence is CASSQGLAGGYEQFF. As DNA, the CDR3 is TGTGCCAGCAGCCAAGGACTAGCGGGAGGGTATGAGCAGTTCTTC.

The chain uses TRBV7-9 and TRBJ2-2, with 10 bases that match TRBD1. Germline CDR1 reads SEHNR; CDR2 reads FQNEAQ (reference sequence). CDR3 size: 15 residues. Trimming took 6 bases from V and 0 from J; bases not matched to a gene: 1. The CDR3 loop is CASRGQGANTGELFF. In nucleotides, the CDR3 is TGTGCCAGCAGAGGACAGGGGGCGAACACCGGGGAGCTGTTTTTT.

The V and J genes are TRBV24-1 and TRBJ2-3; possible D gene TRBD1, 5 bases. The CDR3 contains 16 residues. Germline V gives CDR1 KGHDR, CDR2 SFDVKD. Deletions cut 3 bases from V and 0 bases from J, with 12 bases between. CDR3 sequence reads: CATSDRGDTSTDTQYF. Written as DNA, the CDR3 is TGTGCCACCAGTGATAGGGGTGACACTAGCACAGATACGCAGTATTTT.

This rearrangement joins TRBV15 to TRBJ2-1; 10 bases line up with TRBD1. CDR1 is LNHNV, CDR2 YYDKDF, per germline (reference sequence). V shed 5 bases, J shed 1 base, and the junction held 2 bases outside the gene matches. This CDR3 comprises 15 residues. The CDR3 loop is CATSGGQGSYNEQFF. CDR3 DNA sequence: TGTGCCACCAGCGGGGGACAGGGGTCCTACAATGAGCAGTTCTTC.

J is TRBJ2-7 and V is TRBV12-3 or TRBV12-4; no definite D call. Trimming left V 5 bases short and J 7 bases short, with 9 bases between. The CDR3 sequence is 11 residues long. CDR3 nucleotides: TGTGCCAGCAGTGATCAACGGGAGCAGTACTTC. This translates into CASSDQREQYF.

V is TRBV6-2 or TRBV6-3 and J is TRBJ2-3, with 7 bases aligning to TRBD2. The CDR3 consists of 14 residues. Germline lookup yields CDR1 MNHEY and CDR2 SVGEGT. Trimming took 4 bases from V and 5 from J; bases not matched to a gene: 6. CDR3 DNA sequence: TGTGCCAGCAGTTCCCCGACTAGCCTAGATACGCAGTATTTT. Amino acid sequence: CASSSPTSLDTQYF.

The V and J genes are TRBV9 and TRBJ1-1, with D unresolved. The CDR3 length is 12 residues. Trimming stripped 0 bases from V and 7 bases from J, with 7 bases between. Looked up from germline, CDR1 is SGDLS and CDR2 is YYNGEE. The CDR3 here is CASSVGAGEAFF. DNA of the CDR3: TGTGCCAGCAGCGTAGGGGCCGGTGAAGCTTTCTTT.

V is TRBV30 and J is TRBJ2-7, with D uncertain. V dropped 6 bases and J dropped 5 bases, with 14 bases sitting between them. This CDR3 comprises 12 residues. The germline gives CDR1 GTSNPN, CDR2 SVGIG (reference sequence). The CDR3 reads CACTGLNNEQYV. In nucleotides, the CDR3 is TGTGCCTGTACTGGGCTAAACAACGAGCAGTACGTC.

This CDR3 is CSVQTGNTGELFF. For the CDR3, the DNA is TGCAGCGTTCAGACAGGGAACACCGGGGAGCTGTTTTTT. This chain uses TRBV29-1 with TRBJ2-2; perhaps TRBD1 as D (6 bases). V was cut by 5 bases and J by 1 base, with 8 bases left in between. Germline V lookup: CDR1 SQVTM, CDR2 ANQGSEA. The CDR3 is made up of 13 amino acids.

This chain connects TRBV7-8 to TRBJ1-6, with TRBD1 matching 11 bases. CDR1 is SGHVS, CDR2 FQNEAQ, per germline. The trim removed 0 bases at V and 9 bases at J, leaving 7 bases unmatched. CDR3 length: 17 amino acids. DNA of the CDR3: TGTGCCAGCAGCTTAGCAGCAATAGGGACAGGGGGTTCACCCCTCCACTTT. Protein product: CASSLAAIGTGGSPLHF. The full variable domain, with the rest looked up from reference TRBV7-8 and TRBJ1-6, is GAGVSQSPRYKVAKRGQDVALRCDPISGHVSLFWYQQALGQGPEFLTYFQNEAQLDKSGLPSDRFFAERPEGSVSTLKIQRTQQEDSAVYLCASSLAAIGTGGSPLHFGNGTRLTVT.

The V gene is TRBV9, the J gene TRBJ2-3, with D perhaps matching TRBD2 (5 bases). CDR1 is SGDLS, CDR2 YYNGEE, per germline. CDR3 size: 13 residues. Trimming removed 2 bases from V and 8 bases from J, with 12 bases in between. The CDR3 DNA sequence: TGTGCCAGCAGCGTTCAAGAGGGCCTTACGCAGTATTTT. This translates into CASSVQEGLTQYF. Complete variable domain (other parts from reference TRBV9 and TRBJ2-3): DSGVTQTPKHLITATGQRVTLRCSPRSGDLSVYWYQQSLDQGLQFLIQYYNGEERAKGNILERFSAQQFPDLHSELNLSSLELGDSALYFCASSVQEGLTQYFGPGTRLTVL.

This clone was seen just once. The rearrangement joins TRBV6-5 to TRBJ2-1, with 11 bases fitting TRBD2. This CDR3 contains 15 residues. Germline V lookup: CDR1 MNHEY, CDR2 SVGAGI. With V trimmed by 6 bases and J by 9 bases, 10 bases remained unmatched. The CDR3 loop is CASSRAGLAVREQFF. As DNA, the CDR3 is TGTGCCAGCAGCAGAGCGGGACTAGCGGTACGTGAGCAGTTCTTC.

This clone was detected once. This sequence joins TRBV5-1 and TRBJ1-1; no clear D gene. Germline CDR1 SGHRS, CDR2 YFSETQ. The CDR3 runs 16 residues. Trimming took off 7 bases at V and 0 bases at J, with 19 bases between the two ends. CDR3 nucleotides: TGCGCCAGCTTTCCCCCACGACACTTTATGAACACTGAAGCTTTCTTT. Amino acids: CASFPPRHFMNTEAFF.

This sequence joins TRBV4-1 and TRBJ1-2; D perhaps matches TRBD1 (5 bases). Trimming removed 5 bases from V and 7 bases from J, with 17 bases in between. Germline lookup yields CDR1 MGHRA and CDR2 YSYEKL. The CDR3 consists of 14 residues. The CDR3 DNA follows: TGCGCCAGCAGCTCCGCGGGGCCTACGCGTGGCTACACCTTC. Translation: CASSSAGPTRGYTF.

The chain couples TRBV24-1 to TRBJ1-2, with 7 bases identical to TRBD1. Germline V gene data show CDR1 as KGHDR and CDR2 as SFDVKD. V lost 4 bases, J lost 2 bases, and 3 bases stayed unmatched. CDR3 size: 14 residues. CDR3 nucleotide sequence: TGTGCCACCAGTGACATGACAGGGAACTATGGCTACACCTTC. Translation gives CATSDMTGNYGYTF.

This chain joins TRBV27 and TRBJ2-1, with 11 nucleotides matching TRBD2. Germline V gene sequence: CDR1 MNHEY, CDR2 SMNVEV (reference sequence). V lost 5 bases and J lost 2; bases outside the gene matches: 5. The length of the CDR3 is 16 residues. CDR3 nucleotides: TGTGCCAGCAGTCCGGTACTAGCGGGAGCCTACAATGAGCAGTTCTTC. The encoded protein is CASSPVLAGAYNEQFF.

CDR3 region: CASSQDGPGGRTDTQYF. The DNA of the CDR3 is TGCGCCAGCAGCCAAGATGGACCGGGAGGACGCACAGATACGCAGTATTTT. This chain links TRBV4-3 with TRBJ2-3, with 7 bases matching TRBD2. This CDR3 has 17 residues. Per the germline V gene, CDR1 is LGHNA and CDR2 is YSLEER. V shed 0 bases, J shed 1 base, and the junction held 7 bases outside the gene matches.

The chain employs TRBV18 and TRBJ2-1; possible D gene TRBD1, 5 bases. Trimming shortened V by 2 bases and J by 6 bases, and 17 bases separated the two germline ends. CDR1 is KGHSH, CDR2 LQKENI, per germline. CDR3 length: 16 amino acids. The CDR3 loop is CASSPGAWSAPNEQFF. The CDR3 DNA follows: TGTGCCAGCTCACCAGGGGCTTGGTCGGCGCCCAATGAGCAGTTCTTC.